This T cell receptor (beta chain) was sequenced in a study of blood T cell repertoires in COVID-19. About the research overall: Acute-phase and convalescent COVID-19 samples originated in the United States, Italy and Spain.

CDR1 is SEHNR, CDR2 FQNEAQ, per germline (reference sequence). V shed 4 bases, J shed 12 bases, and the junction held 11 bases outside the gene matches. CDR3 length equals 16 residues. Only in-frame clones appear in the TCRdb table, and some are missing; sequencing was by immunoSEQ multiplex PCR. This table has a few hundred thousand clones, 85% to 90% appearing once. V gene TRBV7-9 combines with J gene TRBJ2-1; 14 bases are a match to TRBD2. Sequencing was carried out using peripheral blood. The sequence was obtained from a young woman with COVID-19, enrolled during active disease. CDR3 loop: CASSSLGTSGGIGQFF. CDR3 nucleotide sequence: TGTGCCAGCAGCTCACTGGGGACTAGCGGGGGCATAGGGCAGTTCTTC.